The T cell receptor beta chain described here comes from a study of Graves' ophthalmopathy and Graves' hyperthyroidism (dated by TCRdb to the late 2010s). About the full investigation: Stable hyperthyroidism was defined as no progression to ophthalmopathy within 18 months of follow-up. To tell Graves' ophthalmopathy apart from Graves' hyperthyroidism, and to predict which patients would progress to ophthalmopathy, the study relied on TCR beta repertoire signatures. In total, approximately 130 blood samples were TCR-sequenced: fewer than 50 ophthalmopathy, roughly 77 hyperthyroidism and about 17 hyperthyroidism-to-ophthalmopathy patients. To explore V-J signatures that distinguish ophthalmopathy from hyperthyroidism, a discovery set of roughly 98 patients was enrolled, made up of 40 to 45 with ophthalmopathy and around 60 with stable hyperthyroidism. For independent validation, a separate cohort was made up of 18 hyperthyroidism patients plus 17 patients who later progressed from hyperthyroidism to ophthalmopathy. T-cell repertoires of thyroid tissue and blood were compared in over 5 hyperthyroidism patients. Following sampling, methimazole starting at 30 mg daily was administered to hyperthyroidism patients, and high-dose intravenous methylprednisolone was administered to ophthalmopathy patients.

The hyperthyroidism patients were 18 to 65 years old and newly diagnosed, with a disease duration of less than 2 months. Patients with other autoimmune diseases, uncontrolled infections, pregnancy or lactation were excluded. Diagnosis was based on clinical symptoms, serum thyroxine, TRAb, thyroid ultrasound and orbital computed tomography. Trizol reagent was used to extract the total RNA, and its quality was then checked on an Agilent 2100 Bioanalyzer. Relative to germline, V is missing 7 bases and J is missing 5 bases, with 12 bases of the junction outside any gene match. The CDR3 spans 15 residues, from the cysteine through the phenylalanine. Only the CDR3 part of the read is kept: 45 bases, read in frame from the first base. Points the paper makes about the study in general: In cross-validation, the 13-signature model distinguished ophthalmopathy from stable hyperthyroidism with less than 90% sensitivity and over 81% specificity, while in the test set the corresponding values were about 80% and 75%. In validation, the model predicted ophthalmopathy progression with about 70% sensitivity and around 72% specificity; some 13 predicted patients were CT-confirmed with GO in a median of around 6 months. Most expanded thyroid clonotypes with a frequency above 0.001 also appeared in blood, which suggests that blood repertoires may reflect the immune response in the thyroid. No statistical method was used to predetermine the sample size, and group allocation was not hidden from the investigators.

For repertoire sequencing, TCR beta CDR3 regions were amplified from RNA transcripts. The first round was an RT-PCR using HTBI primers with the Qiagen OneStep RT-PCR kit, and this first round was followed by a second-round multiplex PCR, then size selection and purification. Libraries were sequenced on an Illumina HiSeq2000 using paired-end 100 bp reads. The published analysis was carried out like this. SOAPnuke was used for read processing, and reads with adapters, uncalled bases, a mean Phred below 15, or no exact constant-primer or identifier match were discarded. COPE v1.2.5 was used to merge high-quality paired reads. Unique nucleotide sequences were defined as clonotypes and aligned to IMGT TRB V, D and J references using MiTCR v1.1. The analysis was limited to V-J combinations with a frequency above 0.0001, which together covered approximately 99% of the repertoires. For each V-J combination, a TCR clonal expansion and chaos score was defined as the ratio of F50 clonal expansion to chaos observed in the TCRdist matrix. Features were reduced by Welch's t-statistics and random forest to around 13 V-J combinations, which fed a naive Bayes classifier. The Morisita-Horn index was used to measure how similar the thyroid and blood repertoires were. TCRdb reprocessed the public reads (quality trimming at Q25 with fastp, clone calling with MiXCR) and kept in-frame beta chains. Rows merge per CDR3 protein into single entries with the most common DNA and genes. TCRdb, not the authors, supplied the V and J calls. The sample contains about 550,000 distinct CDR3 sequences, under 40% of them found a single time. About 4% of the sample is in the top ten clones.

This clonotype occurred many times. Its antigen has not been determined. The input lacks base qualities; no much larger clone sits a single base away. The chain links TRBV12-3 or TRBV12-4 with TRBJ2-7; 9 middle bases align to TRBD1. Sequencing was done on a sample of peripheral blood or thyroid tissue (not recorded which). The receptor was derived from an adult man with Graves' hyperthyroidism. CDR3 reads: CASNKNGQGRDEQYF. At the DNA level, the sequence is TGTGCCAGCAACAAGAACGGACAGGGGAGGGACGAGCAGTACTTC.